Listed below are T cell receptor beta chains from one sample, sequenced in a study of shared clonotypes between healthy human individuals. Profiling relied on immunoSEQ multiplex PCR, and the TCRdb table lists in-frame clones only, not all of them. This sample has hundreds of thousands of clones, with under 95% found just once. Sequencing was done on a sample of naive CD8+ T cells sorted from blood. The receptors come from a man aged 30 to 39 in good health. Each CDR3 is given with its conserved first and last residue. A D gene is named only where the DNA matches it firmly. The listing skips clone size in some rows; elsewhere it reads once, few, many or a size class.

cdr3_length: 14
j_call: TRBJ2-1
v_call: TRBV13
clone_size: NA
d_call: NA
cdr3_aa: CASSLGLSGHEQFF
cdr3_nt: TGTGCCAGCAGCTTAGGCCTGAGTGGTCATGAGCAGTTCTTC

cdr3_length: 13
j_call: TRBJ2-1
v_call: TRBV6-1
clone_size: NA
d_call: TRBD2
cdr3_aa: CAGRTSGDNEQFF
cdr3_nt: TGTGCCGGGCGGACTAGCGGAGACAATGAGCAGTTCTTC

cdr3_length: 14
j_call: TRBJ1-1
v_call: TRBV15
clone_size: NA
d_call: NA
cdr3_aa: CATSKEQGYTEAFF
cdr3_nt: TGTGCCACCAGCAAAGAACAGGGATACACTGAAGCTTTCTTT

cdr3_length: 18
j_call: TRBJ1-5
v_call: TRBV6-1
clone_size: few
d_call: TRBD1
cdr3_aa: CASSEIKGQGYSNQPQHF
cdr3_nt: TGTGCCAGCAGTGAAATCAAAGGACAGGGCTATAGCAATCAGCCCCAGCATTTT

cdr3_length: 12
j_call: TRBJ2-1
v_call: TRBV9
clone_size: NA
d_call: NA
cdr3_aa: CASSSGSDEQFF
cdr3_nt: TGTGCCAGCAGTTCCGGGAGCGATGAGCAGTTCTTC

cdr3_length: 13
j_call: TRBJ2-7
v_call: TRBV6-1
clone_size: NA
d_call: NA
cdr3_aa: CASSDVRAYEQYF
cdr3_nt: TGTGCCAGCAGTGACGTCAGGGCCTACGAGCAGTACTTC

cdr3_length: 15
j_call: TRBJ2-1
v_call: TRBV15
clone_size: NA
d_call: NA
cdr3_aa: CATSSEGGLHNEQFF
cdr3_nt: TGTGCCACCAGCAGCGAAGGGGGACTTCACAATGAGCAGTTCTTC

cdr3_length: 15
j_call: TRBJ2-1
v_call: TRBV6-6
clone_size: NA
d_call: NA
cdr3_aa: CASSSLRDSYNEQFF
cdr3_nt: TGTGCCAGCAGTTCGCTCCGGGACTCCTACAATGAGCAGTTCTTC

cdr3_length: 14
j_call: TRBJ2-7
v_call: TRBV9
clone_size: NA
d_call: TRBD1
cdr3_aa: CASSTGTGHYEQYF
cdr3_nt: TGTGCCAGCAGTACCGGGACAGGACACTACGAGCAGTACTTC

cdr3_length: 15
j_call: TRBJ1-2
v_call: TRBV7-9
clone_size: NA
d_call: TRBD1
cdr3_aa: CASSPLLGTGIGYTF
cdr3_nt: TGTGCCAGCAGCCCTCTGCTTGGGACAGGGATAGGCTACACCTTC

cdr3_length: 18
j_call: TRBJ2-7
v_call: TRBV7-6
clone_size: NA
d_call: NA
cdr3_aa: CASSPRPVERARAYEQYF
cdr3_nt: TGTGCCAGCAGCCCACGCCCAGTCGAAAGGGCTAGGGCCTACGAGCAGTACTTC